This TCR beta chain originates from a study of identical twins. Germline V gene lookup returns CDR1 DFQATT and CDR2 SNEGSKA (reference sequence). The CDR3 is made up of 16 amino acids. J was trimmed by 3 bases and V by 6 bases; bases with no gene match: 11. One entry per CDR3 protein results from TCRdb running MiXCR on the 5' RACE reads. This table holds approximately 500,000 distinct CDR3 sequences, approximately 24% found once. Everyone who gave samples was a healthy Caucasian. This same sample was also part of a study on T cells expressing NK-cell markers. As that report states: Seropositivity for HCMV was found in most of the eight sequenced donors, with one seronegative. Of the CD8+ T cells in six or seven donors, roughly 1.0-7.0% belonged to dominant NKG2C+ clonotypes.

This sequence was found in a woman between 18 and 29 years old in good health. The specimen sequenced was CD4+ T cells sorted from blood. The chain employs TRBV20-1 and TRBJ2-2, with 9 bases fitting TRBD1. CDR3 amino acids: CSALTDRGYDTGELFF. CDR3 coding DNA: TGCAGTGCCCTAACGGACAGGGGATACGACACCGGGGAGCTGTTTTTT.